The T cell receptor beta chain under discussion was sequenced for a study of human T cells and chemical hapten exposure. Background on the study: During the roughly 25-week study period, patients had diphenylcyclopropenone applied to the scalp every week. Findings of the study overall: Expanded TCRs produced significantly more large CDR3 similarity clusters than controls did.

There are a few counts of this clonotype. Its antigen is still unknown. The library put unique molecular identifiers onto individual cDNA molecules. TCRdb re-analysed the RACE reads in MiXCR, keeping a single row per CDR3 protein. The repertoire includes approximately 100,000 distinct CDR3 sequences, roughly 9.6% of them detected once, and under 4.5% sits in the top ten. This CDR3 has 14 amino acids. The ends lost 3 bases at V and 6 bases at J; junction bases unmatched: 6. Time point given: patch test 1, 2 weeks after DPC sensitization. Treatment noted: therapeutic diphenylcyclopropenone sensitization with weekly scalp DPC.

Source: whole blood, taken in connection with sensitization to the hapten diphenylcyclopropenone (DPC). The chain links TRBV12-3 or TRBV12-4 to TRBJ1-2; 8 bases are shared with TRBD1. This receptor was obtained from a woman between 40 and 50 years old with alopecia areata. Some clones in this sample may be carry-over from other donors' samples. CDR3 residues: CASSFPSRGHGYTF. The CDR3 DNA is TGTGCCAGCAGTTTCCCCTCCAGGGGGCATGGCTACACCTTC.